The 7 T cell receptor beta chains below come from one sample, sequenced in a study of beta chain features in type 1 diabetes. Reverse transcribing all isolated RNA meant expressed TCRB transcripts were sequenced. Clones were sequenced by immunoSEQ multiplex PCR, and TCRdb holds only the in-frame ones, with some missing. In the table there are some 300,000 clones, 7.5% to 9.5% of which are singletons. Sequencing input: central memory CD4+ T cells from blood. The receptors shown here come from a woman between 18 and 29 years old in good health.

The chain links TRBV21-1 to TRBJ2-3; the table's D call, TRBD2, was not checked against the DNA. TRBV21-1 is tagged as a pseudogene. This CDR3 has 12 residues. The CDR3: CARDLISDTQYF. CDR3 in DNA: TGTGCCAGAGACTTAATATCAGATACGCAGTATTTT.

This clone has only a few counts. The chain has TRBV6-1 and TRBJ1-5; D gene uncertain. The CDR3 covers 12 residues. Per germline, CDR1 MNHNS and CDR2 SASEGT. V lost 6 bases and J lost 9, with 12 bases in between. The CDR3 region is CASRIDSRPQHF. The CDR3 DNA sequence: TGTGCCAGCAGGATTGACTCCCGGCCCCAGCATTTT.

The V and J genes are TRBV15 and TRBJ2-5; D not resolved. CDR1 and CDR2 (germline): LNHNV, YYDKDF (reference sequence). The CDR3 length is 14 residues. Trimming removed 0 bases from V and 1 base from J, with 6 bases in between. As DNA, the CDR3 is TGTGCCACCAGCAGAGATAGGCGCCAAGAGACCCAGTACTTC. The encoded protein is CATSRDRRQETQYF.

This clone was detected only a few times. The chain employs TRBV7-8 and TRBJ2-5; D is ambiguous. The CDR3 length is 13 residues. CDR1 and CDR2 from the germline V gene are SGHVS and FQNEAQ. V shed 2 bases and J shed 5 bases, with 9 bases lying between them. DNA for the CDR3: TGTGCCAGCAGCTTACCGGGCTCGGAGACCCAGTACTTC. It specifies CASSLPGSETQYF.

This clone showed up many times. CDR3 in DNA: TGTGCCAGCAGCTTATCGTTGGGAGCTGAAGCTTTCTTT. Protein: CASSLSLGAEAFF. The V gene is TRBV5-4, the J gene TRBJ1-1; no firm D call. Trimming removed 2 bases at V and 6 bases at J, with 11 bases between. Germline V gene sequence: CDR1 SGHNT, CDR2 YYREEE (reference sequence). The CDR3 is 13 residues long.

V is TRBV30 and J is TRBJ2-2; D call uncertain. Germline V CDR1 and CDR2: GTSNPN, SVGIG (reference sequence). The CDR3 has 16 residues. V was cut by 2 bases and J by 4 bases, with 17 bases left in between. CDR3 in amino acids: CAWSLAAQPLTGELFF. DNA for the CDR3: TGTGCCTGGAGTCTTGCGGCGCAGCCCCTCACCGGGGAGCTGTTTTTT.

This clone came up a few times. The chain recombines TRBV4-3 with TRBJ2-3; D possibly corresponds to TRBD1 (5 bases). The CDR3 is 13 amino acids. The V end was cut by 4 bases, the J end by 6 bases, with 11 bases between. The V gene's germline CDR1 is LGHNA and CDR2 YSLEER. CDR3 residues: CASSLQGYDTQYF. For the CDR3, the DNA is TGCGCCAGCAGCCTCCAGGGTTACGATACGCAGTATTTT.